These 18 T cell receptor beta chains were sequenced from one sample in a study of T cells of healthy individuals. TCRdb recomputed calls from the 5' RACE reads with MiXCR, one row per CDR3 protein. The sample shows about 53,000 distinct CDR3 sequences, roughly 15% of them seen only once. These receptors all come from a human donor in good health.

This clonotype was found many times. The J gene is TRBJ2-3, the V gene TRBV24-1, with D hard to call. The CDR3 has 16 amino acids. The germline gives CDR1 KGHDR, CDR2 SFDVKD. V was trimmed by 4 bases and J by 6 bases, leaving 19 bases between them. The DNA for the CDR3 is TGTGCCACCAGTGAGACGGCAGGAGTTGCCGAGGATACGCAGTATTTT. It translates to CATSETAGVAEDTQYF.

This clonotype was seen repeatedly, ten times or more. V and J are TRBV6-5 and TRBJ1-2; D may be TRBD1 (5 bases). The length of the CDR3 is 13 residues. Trimming took 2 bases from V and 8 from J, leaving 12 bases between them. CDR1 and CDR2 from the germline V gene are MNHEY and SVGAGI. The CDR3 region is CASSYRVGGGYTF. For the CDR3, the DNA is TGTGCCAGCAGTTACCGGGTCGGGGGAGGCTACACCTTC.

The J gene is TRBJ1-1, the V gene TRBV7-2, with TRBD1 identical over 8 bases. The CDR3 totals 15 residues. V was pared by 1 base and J by 7 bases, with 8 bases of the junction left unmatched. Germline V gene sequence: CDR1 SGHTA, CDR2 FQGNSA. CDR3 sequence reads: CASSLEQGARGEAFF. Written as DNA, the CDR3 is TGTGCCAGCAGCTTAGAGCAGGGGGCGCGGGGTGAAGCTTTCTTT.

In this sample, this clonotype turned up a few times. V gene TRBV20-1 combines with J gene TRBJ2-2; D ambiguous. The CDR3 covers 12 residues. Germline lookup yields CDR1 DFQATT and CDR2 SNEGSKA (reference sequence). The ends were cut back, 1 base at V and 3 bases at J, with 3 bases in the middle. The CDR3 region is CSARGDTGELFF. DNA for the CDR3: TGCAGTGCTAGAGGTGACACCGGGGAGCTGTTTTTT.

This clonotype showed up just a few times. The chain combines TRBV12-1 with TRBJ2-7; the D call of TRBD2 is as the table states it, not checked on the DNA. TRBV12-1 is a pseudogene locus. This CDR3 region has 15 residues. CDR3 sequence: CASSMGPTRDYEQYF. CDR3 bases: TGTGCCAGCAGCATGGGACCTACCAGGGACTACGAGCAGTACTTC.

The sample holds a few counts of this clonotype. Here the CDR3 DNA reads TGTGCCAGCAGTTTACGTGGCCTAGCGGGACACACCGGGGAGCTGTTTTTT. Translation gives CASSLRGLAGHTGELFF. The chain combines TRBV12-3 or TRBV12-4 with TRBJ2-2; 9 positions match TRBD2. The V segment lost 2 bases and the J segment 3 bases; nucleotides outside the gene matches: 7. The CDR3 spans 17 residues.

This clonotype occurred a few times. The chain is built from TRBV4-2 and TRBJ1-6; D gene unclear. This CDR3 region has 16 residues. In germline, CDR1 is LGHNA, CDR2 YNFKEQ. Trimming removed 1 base from V and 5 bases from J, with 12 bases in between. The CDR3 region is CASSQGETRNNSPLHF. CDR3 sequence (DNA): TGTGCCAGCAGCCAAGGGGAGACCCGAAATAATTCACCCCTCCACTTT.

The gene calls are TRBV5-1 and TRBJ2-1, with a weak D call TRBD2 (6 bases). The CDR3 runs 15 residues. The V gene's germline CDR1 is SGHRS and CDR2 YFSETQ. V lost 2 bases and J lost 6, with 15 bases in between. CDR3 sequence reads: CASSLGDAGGNEQFF. In DNA, the CDR3 is TGCGCCAGCAGCTTAGGGGACGCCGGGGGCAATGAGCAGTTCTTC.

The chain uses TRBV2 and TRBJ2-2; 15 bases are a match to TRBD2. The CDR3 consists of 15 residues. Germline-derived CDR1 and CDR2 are SNHLY and FYNNEI. The V and J ends lost 7 bases and 6 bases, in that order; junction bases with no gene match: 3. CDR3 DNA: TGTGCCAGCAAGGGACTAGCGGGAGGAGCCGGGGAGCTGTTTTTT. Translation: CASKGLAGGAGELFF.

This clonotype was counted only a few times. The chain couples TRBV5-1 to TRBJ2-3, with 8 bases aligning to TRBD2. V was pared by 3 bases and J by 4 bases, with 10 bases of the junction left unmatched. The CDR3 contains 16 residues. CDR1 and CDR2 from the germline V gene are SGHRS and YFSETQ. The CDR3: CASSSLLAGRSDTQYF. The CDR3 DNA reads as TGCGCCAGCAGCTCCCTTTTAGCGGGGAGGTCAGATACGCAGTATTTT.

V and J are TRBV7-2 and TRBJ2-7; 12 bases line up with TRBD2. CDR1 is SGHTA and CDR2 is FQGNSA in the germline V gene. The CDR3 is 14 amino acids. The trim removed 5 bases at V and 3 bases at J, leaving 2 bases unmatched. The CDR3 spells CASSTSGGIYEQYF. In DNA, the CDR3 is TGTGCCAGCAGCACTAGCGGGGGGATCTACGAGCAGTACTTC.

This clonotype was observed many times. This sequence joins TRBV20-1 and TRBJ2-7; 10 nucleotides align to TRBD2. This CDR3 comprises 16 residues. After removal of 1 base from V and 3 bases from J, the junction contained 9 bases not matched to a gene. The germline V gene has CDR1 DFQATT and CDR2 SNEGSKA (reference sequence). DNA of the CDR3: TGCAGTGCTAGAGCCGTCATGGGACTAGCGAGCTACGAGCAGTACTTC. It yields the protein CSARAVMGLASYEQYF.

This clonotype was observed many times. The chain couples TRBV6-5 to TRBJ1-1; perhaps TRBD1 as D (6 bases). The CDR3 has 15 residues. V was cut by 5 bases and J by 7 bases, with 20 bases left in between. Germline V gives CDR1 MNHEY, CDR2 SVGAGI. CDR3: CASSQHRDTQGEAFF. CDR3 DNA: TGTGCCAGCAGTCAGCACCGGGACACCCAGGGTGAAGCTTTCTTT.

This clonotype came up many times. The chain has TRBV13 and TRBJ2-3, with D perhaps matching TRBD2 (6 bases). Looked up from germline, CDR1 is PRHDT and CDR2 is FYEKMQ (reference sequence). The CDR3 contains 15 residues. The V end was cut by 1 base, the J end by 2 bases, with 10 bases between. In DNA form, the CDR3 reads TGTGCCAGCAGCTTAGTTGCGGGAATCACAGATACGCAGTATTTT. Amino acids: CASSLVAGITDTQYF.

There are a few counts of this clonotype. The chain links TRBV29-1 to TRBJ2-7; a weak D match, TRBD2 (5 bases). The CDR3 covers 14 residues. The V gene's germline CDR1 is SQVTM and CDR2 ANQGSEA. Between the trimmed V and J ends, which lost 6 bases and 0 bases, there was a span of 15 bases. The CDR3 loop is CSVILGRSSYEQYF. The CDR3, as DNA: TGCAGCGTCATTTTAGGGAGAAGCTCCTACGAGCAGTACTTC.

With regard to this clonotype: A read error is possible here, since a much larger clone lies one base away. The genes are TRBV29-1 and TRBJ2-5; 9 bases match TRBD1. The germline V gene encodes CDR1 SQVTM and CDR2 ANQGSEA. The CDR3 totals 14 residues. The CDR3 bases are TGCAGCGTCGTCGACAGGGGGGGTCAAGAGACCAAGTACTTC. Translated, it gives CSVVDRGGQETKYF.

The gene calls are TRBV11-1 and TRBJ1-3, with D tentatively TRBD1 (5 bases). The germline gives CDR1 SGHAT, CDR2 FQDESV (reference sequence). The CDR3 consists of 16 residues. The V end was cut by 5 bases, the J end by 2 bases, with 16 bases between. The CDR3 is CASSLRDFGAGNTIYF. The CDR3 DNA follows: TGTGCCAGCAGCCTCCGGGACTTTGGGGCTGGAAACACCATATATTTT.

This clonotype has a handful of counts. V usage is TRBV4-2 and J usage is TRBJ2-3, with 9 bases that match TRBD2. The V segment lost 2 bases and the J segment 1 base; nucleotides outside the gene matches: 4. Germline loops: CDR1 LGHNA, CDR2 YNFKEQ. CDR3 length equals 16 residues. CDR3 in amino acids: CASSQNQRGGTDTQYF. The DNA of the CDR3 is TGTGCCAGCAGCCAAAACCAGCGGGGGGGCACAGATACGCAGTATTTT.